One sample yielded the 9 T cell receptor beta chains listed below, sequenced in a study of shared clonotypes between healthy human individuals. The table came from immunoSEQ multiplex PCR; TCRdb's copy has only in-frame clones and leaves some out. This table has some 690,000 clones, 80% to 95% appearing once. The specimen was memory CD8+ T cells from PBMCs. Indicated subset: CD45RO+ cells pooled with CCR7-negative TemRA cells. All receptors come from a man between 18 and 29 years old in good health. Some clones in this sample may be carry-over from other donors' samples.

The CDR3 sequence: CATEGSGYNEQFF. Here the CDR3 DNA reads TGTGCCACCGAGGGTAGCGGCTACAATGAGCAGTTCTTC. The chain combines TRBV28 with TRBJ2-1, with D possibly TRBD2 on 6 matching bases. This CDR3 has 13 amino acids. Germline CDR1 MDHEN, CDR2 SYDVKM. V was shortened by 10 bases and J by 3 bases, with 13 bases between the two germline ends.

This rearrangement joins TRBV4-1 to TRBJ2-4; TRBD2 might be the D (6 bases). The CDR3 length is 16 residues. Germline V gene lookup returns CDR1 MGHRA and CDR2 YSYEKL. V was shortened by 2 bases and J by 6 bases, with 17 bases between the two germline ends. This chain's CDR3 is CASSQPPPTRGNIQYF. In DNA form, the CDR3 reads TGCGCCAGCAGCCAACCTCCCCCTACGCGGGGAAACATTCAGTACTTC.

The chain is built from TRBV19 and TRBJ2-1, with 10 bases fitting TRBD2. Germline V gene lookup returns CDR1 LNHDA and CDR2 SQIVND (reference sequence). This CDR3 region has 16 residues. Unmatched junction bases numbered 9, after V lost 3 bases and J lost 7 bases. CDR3 region: CASSMSLAGARNEQFF. The DNA for the CDR3 is TGTGCCAGTAGTATGAGTCTAGCGGGGGCAAGAAATGAGCAGTTCTTC.

This clone was recorded a few times. Additional DNA sequences in this sample encode the identical CDR3. CDR3 amino acids: CASSLGASYEQYF. CDR3 sequence (DNA): TGTGCCAGCAGTTTAGGAGCTTCCTACGAGCAGTACTTC. V is TRBV27 and J is TRBJ2-7; no firm D call. Germline CDR1 reads MNHEY; CDR2 reads SMNVEV (reference sequence). The CDR3 consists of 13 residues. V lost 2 bases and J 1 base, leaving 6 bases between the germline ends.

This chain joins TRBV27 and TRBJ1-2; 7 positions match TRBD1. V was clipped by 4 bases and J by 8 bases; unmatched bases: 4. The CDR3 is 12 residues long. CDR1 and CDR2 (germline): MNHEY, SMNVEV (reference sequence). The CDR3 spells CASSSDRSGYTF. CDR3 nucleotide sequence: TGTGCCAGCAGTTCGGACAGGAGCGGCTACACCTTC.

This clone was recorded a few times. The genes are TRBV19 and TRBJ1-5; D perhaps matches TRBD1 (5 bases). Per germline, CDR1 LNHDA and CDR2 SQIVND (reference sequence). Trimming pared 7 bases from V and 7 bases from J, leaving 17 bases between. The CDR3 totals 14 residues. The CDR3 sequence: CASMLQGGNQPQHF. As DNA, the CDR3 is TGTGCCAGTATGCTCCAGGGAGGGAACCAGCCCCAGCATTTT.

This chain links TRBV5-6 with TRBJ2-7, with a tentative D call TRBD2 (6 bases). Germline lookup yields CDR1 SGHDT and CDR2 YYEEEE. This CDR3 has 15 amino acids. The V and J ends lost 4 bases and 2 bases respectively, with 16 bases between them. CDR3 residues: CASSGGAPVPYEQYF. In nucleotides, the CDR3 is TGTGCCAGCAGCGGAGGGGCTCCGGTCCCCTACGAGCAGTACTTC.

This sequence joins TRBV7-8 and TRBJ2-5; TRBD2 matches 11 bases. CDR1 is SGHVS and CDR2 is FQNEAQ in the germline V gene. This CDR3 has 16 residues. V was pared by 5 bases and J by 4 bases, with 9 bases of the junction left unmatched. CDR3 nucleotides: TGTGCCAGCAGCGCCGGGACTAGCGGCCGGCGAGAGACCCAGTACTTC. It is translated as CASSAGTSGRRETQYF.

As to this clone: Germline and junction disagree at one end, which may indicate a read error. The CDR3: CATSRDRNSYEQYF. DNA for the CDR3: TGTGCCACCAGCCGAGACAGGAACTCCTACGAGCAGTACTTC. The V gene is TRBV15, the J gene TRBJ2-7; tentatively, D is TRBD1 (6 bases). The CDR3 loop spans 14 amino acids. Germline loops: CDR1 LNHNV, CDR2 YYDKDF (reference sequence).